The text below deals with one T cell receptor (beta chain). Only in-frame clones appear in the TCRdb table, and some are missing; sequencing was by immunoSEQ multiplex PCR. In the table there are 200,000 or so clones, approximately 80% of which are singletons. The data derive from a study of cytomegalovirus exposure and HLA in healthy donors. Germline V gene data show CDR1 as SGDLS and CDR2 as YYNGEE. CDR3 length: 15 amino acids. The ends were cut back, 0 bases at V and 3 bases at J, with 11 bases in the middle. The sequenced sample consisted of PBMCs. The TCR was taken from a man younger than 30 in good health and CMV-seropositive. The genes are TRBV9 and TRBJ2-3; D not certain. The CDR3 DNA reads TGTGCCAGCAGCGTAGCCTTGCGTAAGACAGATACGCAGTATTTT. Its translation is CASSVALRKTDTQYF.